This T cell receptor (beta chain) came from a study of T cells expressing NK-cell markers (dated by TCRdb to 2018 to 2021). Some background on the complete study: TCR beta-chain repertoires were profiled in sorted CD3+CD56+NKG2C+, CD3+CD56+NKG2C- and CD3+CD56-NKG2C+ T-cell subsets from eight donors. Among the eight sequenced donors, only one was HCMV-seronegative, while the other seven were HCMV-seropositive. The study sequenced eight donors, all healthy volunteers chosen at random: three men and five women. Illumina HiSeq 2000/2500, MiSeq or NextSeq was used to sequence libraries as 2 x 150 bp reads.

On this clonotype: Its antigen is not yet known.

The investigation overall reported the following: In a handful of donors, the dominant CD3+CD56+NKG2C+ clonotypes were among the top 10 CD8+ clonotypes and accounted for about 1.0-7.5% of CD8+ T cells. Whether the expanded NKG2C-expressing T cell clones were specific for HCMV antigens remained unclear. Those dominant clonotypes were again the most abundant among CD3+CD56-NKG2C+ cells in a few donors, at about 25-60.1%.

A commercial ELISA kit detecting HCMV-specific IgG in serum was used to determine HCMV serostatus. Peripheral blood mononuclear cells were isolated from blood by Ficoll density gradient centrifugation. The instrument given in TCRdb is Illumina HiSeq 2000. 5'RACE template switching, by which a universal primer site and unique molecular identifiers were added, was used to make TCR beta cDNA libraries. cDNA synthesis was primed from the TCR beta constant segment, followed by two successive PCR amplification steps. The published analysis was carried out like this. MIGEC was used to demultiplex reads and group the reads by UMI, and MiTCR was used to assemble and quantify clonotypes. To exclude erroneous sequences, only TCR cDNA sequences supported by at least two reads were retained. The tcR package was used for downstream repertoire analysis, with clonotypes matched between fractions based on CDR3 nucleotide sequence plus V segment. VDJmatch was used to annotate antigen specificity against VDJdb, with one amino acid substitution in CDR3 allowed. With the reads reprocessed by TCRdb, a single entry stands for each CDR3 protein sequence and no DNA is reported. The V and J calls come from TCRdb's annotation, not from the publication. This sample's table contains roughly 380,000 distinct CDR3 sequences. Together, the top ten hold around 5.2% of the sample.

The sequence was obtained from a man aged 18-75 years in good health. The source material was blood T cells: a sorted CD56 or NKG2C T cell subset, CD4+ or CD8+ T cells, or bulk PBMC T cells (not recorded which).

The CDR3 in this case is CSGRGTGNTIYF. This receptor chain uses TRBV29-1 and TRBJ1-3; TCRdb names TRBD1, which stays unverified in the absence of DNA. From its cysteine to its phenylalanine, the CDR3 spans 12 amino acids. No DNA appears here. CDR1 and CDR2, per the germline V gene, are SQVTM and ANQGSEA.